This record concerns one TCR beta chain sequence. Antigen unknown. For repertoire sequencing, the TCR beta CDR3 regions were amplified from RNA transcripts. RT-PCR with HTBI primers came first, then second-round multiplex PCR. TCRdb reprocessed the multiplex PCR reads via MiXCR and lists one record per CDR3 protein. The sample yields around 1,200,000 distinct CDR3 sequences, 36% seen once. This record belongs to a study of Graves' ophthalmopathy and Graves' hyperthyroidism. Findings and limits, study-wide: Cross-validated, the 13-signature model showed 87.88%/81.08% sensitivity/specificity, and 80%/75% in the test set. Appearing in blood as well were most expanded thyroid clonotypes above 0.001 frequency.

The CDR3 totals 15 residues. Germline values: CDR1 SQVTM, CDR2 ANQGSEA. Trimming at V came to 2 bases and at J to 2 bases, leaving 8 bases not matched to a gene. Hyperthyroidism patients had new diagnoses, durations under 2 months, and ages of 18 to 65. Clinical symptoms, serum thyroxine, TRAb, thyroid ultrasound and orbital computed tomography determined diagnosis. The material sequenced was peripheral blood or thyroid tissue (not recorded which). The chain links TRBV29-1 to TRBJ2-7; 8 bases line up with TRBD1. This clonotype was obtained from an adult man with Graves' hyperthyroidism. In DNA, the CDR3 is TGCAGCGTTGAAACAGCCGGGACAGGCACCTACGAGCAGTACTTC. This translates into CSVETAGTGTYEQYF.